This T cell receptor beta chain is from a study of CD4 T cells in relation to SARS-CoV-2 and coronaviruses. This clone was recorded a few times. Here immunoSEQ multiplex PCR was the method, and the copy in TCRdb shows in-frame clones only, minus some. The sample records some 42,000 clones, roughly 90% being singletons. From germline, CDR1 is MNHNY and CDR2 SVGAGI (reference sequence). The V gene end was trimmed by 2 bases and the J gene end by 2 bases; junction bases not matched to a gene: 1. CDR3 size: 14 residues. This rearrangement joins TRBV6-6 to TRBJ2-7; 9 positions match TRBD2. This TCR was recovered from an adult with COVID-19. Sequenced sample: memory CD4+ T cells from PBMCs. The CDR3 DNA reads TGTGCCAGCAGTTACGAGCGGGGGGCCTACGAGCAGTACTTC. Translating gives CASSYERGAYEQYF.